The 2 T cell receptor beta chains in this list originate from one sample, sequenced in a study of identical twins. TCRdb redid the calling of the 5' RACE reads with MiXCR, one entry per CDR3 protein. The profile shows 550,000 to 800,000 distinct CDR3 sequences, under 8.5% of them singletons. The sample also formed part of further work on yellow fever vaccine responses in identical twins.

Sequences were obtained from PBMCs. Receptors originate from a woman aged 18-30 years in good health.

This clonotype was observed a handful of times. The chain couples TRBV5-1 to TRBJ2-2; the D is unclear. This CDR3 has 13 amino acids. V lost 4 bases, J lost 7 bases, and 11 bases lay in between. CDR1 SGHRS and CDR2 YFSETQ come from the germline V gene. The CDR3 spells CASSTLPGGELFF. Here the CDR3 DNA reads TGCGCCAGCAGCACCCTCCCGGGCGGGGAGCTGTTTTTT.

In this sample, this clonotype turned up many times. The J gene is TRBJ2-1, the V gene TRBV11-2; 10 bases map to TRBD2. V lost 5 bases and J lost 4; bases outside the gene matches: 11. Germline lookup yields CDR1 SGHAT and CDR2 FQNNGV. The CDR3 has 17 amino acids. CDR3 DNA: TGTGCCAGCAGCCCACTCCCACCTAGCGGGAGTTACAATGAGCAGTTCTTC. Protein product: CASSPLPPSGSYNEQFF.